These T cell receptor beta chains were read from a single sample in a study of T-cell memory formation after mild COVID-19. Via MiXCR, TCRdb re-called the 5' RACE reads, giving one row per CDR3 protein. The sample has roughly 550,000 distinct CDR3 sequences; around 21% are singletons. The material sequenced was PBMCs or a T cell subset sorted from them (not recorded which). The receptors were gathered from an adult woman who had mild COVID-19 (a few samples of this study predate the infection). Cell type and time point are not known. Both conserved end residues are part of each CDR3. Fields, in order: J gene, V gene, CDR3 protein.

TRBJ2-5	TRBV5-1	CASSSWGKVQETQYF
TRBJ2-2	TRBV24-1	CATSDPLLDGPGELFF
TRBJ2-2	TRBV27	CASTERGVTGELFF
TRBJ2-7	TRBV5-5	CASSFGQGPFYEQYF
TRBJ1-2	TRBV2	CASSEASKQGADGYTF
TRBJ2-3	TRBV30	CAWIQAGSDTQYF
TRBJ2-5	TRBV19	CASSQGARDQYF
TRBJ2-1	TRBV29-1	CSVEEQVEQFF
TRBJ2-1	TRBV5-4	CASSFGAGRTNEQFF
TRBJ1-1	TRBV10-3	CAISESRRFTEAFF
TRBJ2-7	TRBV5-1	CASSPTSASYEQYF
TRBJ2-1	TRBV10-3	CAISEPGRQGSYNEQFF
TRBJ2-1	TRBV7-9	CASSLVSSWTSGSYNEQFF
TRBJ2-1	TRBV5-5	CASSSSGTSNDEQFF
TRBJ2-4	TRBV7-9	CASSSTGSPAKNIQYF
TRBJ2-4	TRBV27	CASSFSGAGAKNIQYF
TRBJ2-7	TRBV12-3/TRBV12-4	CASRVDGSYEQYF
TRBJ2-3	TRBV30	CAWSRDRGLNTQYF
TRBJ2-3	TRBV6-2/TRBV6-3	CASSTRGQGTDTQYF
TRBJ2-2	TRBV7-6	CASSLSTSIAGELFF
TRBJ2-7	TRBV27	CASSWGGYGNEQYF
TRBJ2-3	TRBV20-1	CSATLGLAGISTDTQYF
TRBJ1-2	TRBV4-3	CASSQGYRQGKEGYTF
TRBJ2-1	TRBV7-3	CASSPWGGRDNEQFF
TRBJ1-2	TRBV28	CASRSSDTGGYTF
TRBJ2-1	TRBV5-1	CASDRGNYNEQFF
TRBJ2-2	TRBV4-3	CASSPGVGGELFF